The rows below give T cell receptor beta chains drawn from one sample of a study of identical twins. TCRdb reanalysed the 5' RACE reads using MiXCR and keeps one entry per CDR3 protein. The sample shows just under 550,000 distinct CDR3 sequences, roughly 15% of them seen only once. The same data also went into a second study, on yellow fever vaccine responses in identical twins.

Source material: CD4+ T cells sorted from blood. The receptors were sampled from a young woman in good health. Each CDR3 is given with its conserved first and last residue. A D gene is named only where the DNA matches it firmly. Size tells how often a clone was seen (once, few, many) or the class of an expanded clone, and some rows leave it out.

d_gene: -; v_gene: TRBV4-2; abundance: many; j_gene: TRBJ2-3; CDR3nt: TGTGCCAGCAGCCAAACGGGTTCCTTTAGCACAGATACGCAGTATTTT; CDR3aa: CASSQTGSFSTDTQYF
d_gene: -; v_gene: TRBV18; abundance: -; j_gene: TRBJ2-7; CDR3nt: TGTGCCAGCTCACCCCCCTATGGGCCGTCGAGGGAGCAGTACTTC; CDR3aa: CASSPPYGPSREQYF
d_gene: TRBD2; v_gene: TRBV20-1; abundance: -; j_gene: TRBJ2-1; CDR3nt: TGCAGTGCTACTCCAGATTTTAATAGCGGGAAAGAGTTCTTC; CDR3aa: CSATPDFNSGKEFF
d_gene: TRBD1; v_gene: TRBV6-1; abundance: few; j_gene: TRBJ2-1; CDR3nt: TGTGCCAGCAGTAATCCTGCCGGGACAGGTCCCTACAATGAGCAGTTCTTC; CDR3aa: CASSNPAGTGPYNEQFF
d_gene: -; v_gene: TRBV5-1; abundance: few; j_gene: TRBJ2-3; CDR3nt: TGCGCCAGCAGCCCCGGGGTGATAGGAGATACGCAGTATTTT; CDR3aa: CASSPGVIGDTQYF
d_gene: -; v_gene: TRBV12-3/TRBV12-4; abundance: many; j_gene: TRBJ2-3; CDR3nt: TGTGCCAGCAGTCCGACGGCTAGAACGCAGTATTTT; CDR3aa: CASSPTARTQYF
d_gene: TRBD2; v_gene: TRBV5-1; abundance: few; j_gene: TRBJ2-1; CDR3nt: TGCGCCAGCAGCATACCGACTAGCGGGAGTAACAATGAGCAGTTCTTC; CDR3aa: CASSIPTSGSNNEQFF
d_gene: -; v_gene: TRBV10-3; abundance: few; j_gene: TRBJ2-2; CDR3nt: TGTGCCATCAGTGAGTCTGACAGACACACCGGGGAGCTGTTTTTT; CDR3aa: CAISESDRHTGELFF
d_gene: -; v_gene: TRBV4-2; abundance: -; j_gene: TRBJ2-2; CDR3nt: TGTGCCAGCAGCCAAGAACACGGTAGACCGAACACCGGGGAGCTGTTTTTT; CDR3aa: CASSQEHGRPNTGELFF
d_gene: -; v_gene: TRBV29-1; abundance: -; j_gene: TRBJ2-5; CDR3nt: TGCAGCTTCACGGGACTCCACGAGACCCAGTACTTC; CDR3aa: CSFTGLHETQYF
d_gene: -; v_gene: TRBV6-1; abundance: -; j_gene: TRBJ2-1; CDR3nt: TGTGCCAGCAGGCCTGGGACGTCGACCTACAATGAGCAGTTCTTC; CDR3aa: CASRPGTSTYNEQFF
d_gene: -; v_gene: TRBV20-1; abundance: -; j_gene: TRBJ2-1; CDR3nt: TGCAGTGCATTGGACAGCTACAATGAGCAGTTCTTC; CDR3aa: CSALDSYNEQFF
d_gene: TRBD1; v_gene: TRBV18; abundance: many; j_gene: TRBJ1-2; CDR3nt: TGTGCCAGCTCACCACCCGCCGGAGGACAGGCTAACTATGGCTACACCTTC; CDR3aa: CASSPPAGGQANYGYTF
d_gene: -; v_gene: TRBV3-1; abundance: few; j_gene: TRBJ2-5; CDR3nt: TGTGCCAGCAGCCCCTCCAGGCCCGGGGAGACCCAGTACTTC; CDR3aa: CASSPSRPGETQYF
d_gene: TRBD2; v_gene: TRBV4-1; abundance: few; j_gene: TRBJ2-3; CDR3nt: TGCGCCAGCAGCCAAGGCCTAGCGGGAGGAGGGGATACGCAGTATTTT; CDR3aa: CASSQGLAGGGDTQYF
d_gene: -; v_gene: TRBV6-1; abundance: few; j_gene: TRBJ1-2; CDR3nt: TGTGCCAGCAGTGAATGGTCGCAGGTTCCGCACCCCTTTGTTTCGAACTATGGCTACACCTTC; CDR3aa: CASSEWSQVPHPFVSNYGYTF
d_gene: TRBD1; v_gene: TRBV7-3; abundance: few; j_gene: TRBJ2-1; CDR3nt: TGTGCCAGCAGCTTTGGACAGGGGGCGCAGAATGAGCAGTTCTTC; CDR3aa: CASSFGQGAQNEQFF
d_gene: TRBD2; v_gene: TRBV20-1; abundance: -; j_gene: TRBJ2-3; CDR3nt: TGCAGTGCTAGGGAGACTAGCGGATTCACAGATACGCAGTATTTT; CDR3aa: CSARETSGFTDTQYF
d_gene: TRBD2; v_gene: TRBV4-2; abundance: few; j_gene: TRBJ2-5; CDR3nt: TGTGCCAGCAGCCGCGTACTAGCGGGAGTGGGGGAGACCCAGTACTTC; CDR3aa: CASSRVLAGVGETQYF
d_gene: -; v_gene: TRBV12-3/TRBV12-4; abundance: -; j_gene: TRBJ1-1; CDR3nt: TGTGCCAGCAGTCTACCCCATCTTCCAGGGTACACTGAAGCTTTCTTT; CDR3aa: CASSLPHLPGYTEAFF
d_gene: TRBD1; v_gene: TRBV5-1; abundance: few; j_gene: TRBJ1-3; CDR3nt: TGCGCCAGCAGCTTGGCAGGGGGTGGAAACACCATATATTTT; CDR3aa: CASSLAGGGNTIYF
d_gene: TRBD2; v_gene: TRBV5-1; abundance: many; j_gene: TRBJ2-7; CDR3nt: TGTGCCAGCAGCTTAGGACTAGCGGGAGCCTACGAGCAGTACTTC; CDR3aa: CASSLGLAGAYEQYF
d_gene: -; v_gene: TRBV20-1; abundance: -; j_gene: TRBJ1-1; CDR3nt: TGCAGTGCTTACAGCGGCACTGAAGCTTTCTTT; CDR3aa: CSAYSGTEAFF
d_gene: -; v_gene: TRBV4-1; abundance: few; j_gene: TRBJ1-6; CDR3nt: TGCGCCAGCAGCCAAGGGCTTCGGGCCTCGAATTCACCCCTCCACTTT; CDR3aa: CASSQGLRASNSPLHF
d_gene: TRBD1; v_gene: TRBV20-1; abundance: few; j_gene: TRBJ2-1; CDR3nt: TGCAGGGCTACAGGGGGCTCGGGGCAAGATGAGCAGTTCTTC; CDR3aa: CRATGGSGQDEQFF
d_gene: -; v_gene: TRBV5-1; abundance: few; j_gene: TRBJ2-2; CDR3nt: TGCGCCAGCAGCTTGGTTTTAAGAGACACCGGGGAGCTGTTTTTT; CDR3aa: CASSLVLRDTGELFF
d_gene: -; v_gene: TRBV9; abundance: -; j_gene: TRBJ2-5; CDR3nt: TGTGCCAGCAGCCCCTACCCCCAGGGGCCCCAAGAGACCCAGTACTTC; CDR3aa: CASSPYPQGPQETQYF
d_gene: -; v_gene: TRBV3-1; abundance: few; j_gene: TRBJ2-3; CDR3nt: TGTGCCAGCAGCCAAAGAAGGTCTAGGGCGCAGTATTTT; CDR3aa: CASSQRRSRAQYF
d_gene: TRBD2; v_gene: TRBV27; abundance: few; j_gene: TRBJ2-5; CDR3nt: TGTGCCAGCAGTTTAGGCGGGAGTTCGAAGACCCAGTACTTC; CDR3aa: CASSLGGSSKTQYF
d_gene: -; v_gene: TRBV20-1; abundance: few; j_gene: TRBJ2-7; CDR3nt: TGCAGTGCTAGTGGCGACTACTCCTTCCTAGTCTACGAGCAGTACTTC; CDR3aa: CSASGDYSFLVYEQYF
d_gene: TRBD1; v_gene: TRBV5-5; abundance: -; j_gene: TRBJ1-2; CDR3nt: TGTGCCAGCAGCCCCGACAGGGTTTCTGGCTACACCTTC; CDR3aa: CASSPDRVSGYTF
d_gene: -; v_gene: TRBV4-2; abundance: -; j_gene: TRBJ2-3; CDR3nt: TGTGCCAGCAGCCAAGAAGCTCTCACAGATACGCAGTATTTT; CDR3aa: CASSQEALTDTQYF
d_gene: -; v_gene: TRBV7-9; abundance: -; j_gene: TRBJ2-3; CDR3nt: TGTGCCAGCGTCGCGGATAAACGCACAGATACGCAGTATTTT; CDR3aa: CASVADKRTDTQYF
d_gene: -; v_gene: TRBV6-5; abundance: -; j_gene: TRBJ1-2; CDR3nt: TGTGCCAGCAGTTCCCCGGTGCAGAGTGATGGCTACACCTTC; CDR3aa: CASSSPVQSDGYTF